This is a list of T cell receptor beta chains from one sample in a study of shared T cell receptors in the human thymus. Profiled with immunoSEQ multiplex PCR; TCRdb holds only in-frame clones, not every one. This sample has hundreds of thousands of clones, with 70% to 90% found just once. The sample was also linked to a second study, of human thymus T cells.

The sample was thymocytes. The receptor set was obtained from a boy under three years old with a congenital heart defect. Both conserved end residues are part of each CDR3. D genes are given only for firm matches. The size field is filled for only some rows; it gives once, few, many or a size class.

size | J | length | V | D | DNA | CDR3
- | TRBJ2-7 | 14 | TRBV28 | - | TGTGCCAGCAGTTTAAACAGGAGCTCCTACGAGCAGTACTTC | CASSLNRSSYEQYF
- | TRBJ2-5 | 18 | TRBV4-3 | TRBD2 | TGCGCCAGCAGCCAAAAGAGGAGGGGCCTAGCGGAACAAGAGACCCAGTACTTC | CASSQKRRGLAEQETQYF
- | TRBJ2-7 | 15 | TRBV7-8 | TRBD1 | TGTGCCAGCAGCTTAAACCGGGACAGGGGGGACGAGCAGTACTTC | CASSLNRDRGDEQYF
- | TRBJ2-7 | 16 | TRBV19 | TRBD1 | TGTGCCAGTAGTCCCTTATCCGGGACAGGGGCCTACGAGCAGTACTTC | CASSPLSGTGAYEQYF
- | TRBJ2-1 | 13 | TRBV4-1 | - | TGCGCCAGCAGCCAAGATCGGGAGAATGAGCAGTTCTTC | CASSQDRENEQFF
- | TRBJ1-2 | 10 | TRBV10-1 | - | TGCGCCAGCAGTGACGACCCTAGCACCTTC | CASSDDPSTF
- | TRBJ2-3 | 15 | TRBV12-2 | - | TGTGCAAGTCGGGAAAAGCGGGAGGCCTCAGATACGCAGTATTTT | CASREKREASDTQYF
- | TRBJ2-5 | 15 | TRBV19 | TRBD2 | TGTGCCAGTCGACTAGCGGGAGGTCCTCGGGAGACCCAGTACTTC | CASRLAGGPRETQYF
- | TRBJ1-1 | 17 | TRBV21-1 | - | TGTGCCAGCAGCAAAGGGGAGACAGGGGAGGGGAACACTGAAGCTTTCTTT | CASSKGETGEGNTEAFF
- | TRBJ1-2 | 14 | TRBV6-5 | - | TGTGCCAGCCAGACCCCCAGACGGTCAGCGTCCCCCTCCTTC | CASQTPRRSASPSF
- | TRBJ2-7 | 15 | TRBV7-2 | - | TGTGCCAGCAGACGAGCCCGGGTCAAGGACTACGAGCAGTACTTC | CASRRARVKDYEQYF
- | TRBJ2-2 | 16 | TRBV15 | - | TGTGCCACCAGTCCGAGACTAGAATTTAGCACCGGGGAGCTGTTTTTT | CATSPRLEFSTGELFF
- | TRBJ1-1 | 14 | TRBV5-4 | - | TGTGCCAGCAGCTTGACAGGGCGGAACACTGAAGCTTTCTTT | CASSLTGRNTEAFF
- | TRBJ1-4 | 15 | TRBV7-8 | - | TGTGCCAGCAGCTTAGCGCCAGGGGCGAATGAAAAACTGTTTTTT | CASSLAPGANEKLFF
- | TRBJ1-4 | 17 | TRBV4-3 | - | TGCGCCAGCAGCCAAGGCTATGAGAGTTCAACTAATGAAAAACTGTTTTTT | CASSQGYESSTNEKLFF
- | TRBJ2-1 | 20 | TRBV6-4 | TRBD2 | TGTGCCAGCAGTGGATCTACTAGCGGGAGGGCCGGTGGCCCCTACAATGAGCAGTTCTTC | CASSGSTSGRAGGPYNEQFF
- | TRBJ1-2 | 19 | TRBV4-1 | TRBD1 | TGCGCCAGCAGCCAAGAGGCAATCTACGAGACAGGGGCATCCTATGGCTACACCTTC | CASSQEAIYETGASYGYTF
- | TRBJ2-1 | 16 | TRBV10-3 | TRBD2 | TGTGCCATCAGTGGTGTTAGCGGGAGGGCCGGAAATGAGCAGTTCTTC | CAISGVSGRAGNEQFF
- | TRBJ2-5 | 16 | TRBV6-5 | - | TGTGCCAGCAGTTACTTTTGGCGGAACCCCGGGGAGACCCAGTACTTC | CASSYFWRNPGETQYF
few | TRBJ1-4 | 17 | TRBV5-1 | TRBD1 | TGCGCCAGCAGCTTGAGAGGACAGGGGGCGATTAATGAAAAACTGTTTTTT | CASSLRGQGAINEKLFF
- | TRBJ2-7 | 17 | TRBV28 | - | TGTGCCAGCAGTTTCCACAGGCCCTGGCGACGTGTCAGCGAGCAGTACTTC | CASSFHRPWRRVSEQYF
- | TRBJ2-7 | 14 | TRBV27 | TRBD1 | TGTGCCAGCAGTTCCCCAGGGGGTTCCTACGAGCAGTACTTC | CASSSPGGSYEQYF
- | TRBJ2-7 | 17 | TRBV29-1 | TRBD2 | TGCAGCGTTGAAGGGACTAGCGGGCGAAGGGACTCCTACGAGCAGTACTTC | CSVEGTSGRRDSYEQYF
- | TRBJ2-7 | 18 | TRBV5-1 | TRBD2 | TGCGCCAGCAGCCAAAGTAGCGGGAGCATTCAGTATTCCTACGAGCAGTACTTC | CASSQSSGSIQYSYEQYF
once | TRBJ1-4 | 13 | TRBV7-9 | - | TGTGCCAGCAGCTGCGGGGAGGGTGAAAAACTGTTTTTT | CASSCGEGEKLFF
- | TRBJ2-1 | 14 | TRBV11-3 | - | TGTGCCAGCAGCTTAGATAGGGGAGGAGATGAGCAGTTCTTC | CASSLDRGGDEQFF
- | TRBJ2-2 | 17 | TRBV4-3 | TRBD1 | TGCGCCAGCAGCCACCACGGGACAGGTCCAAACACCGGGGAGCTGTTTTTT | CASSHHGTGPNTGELFF
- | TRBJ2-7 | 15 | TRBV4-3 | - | TGCGCCAGCAGCCAAGGGGGGGAGGACCTCTACGAGCAGTACTTC | CASSQGGEDLYEQYF
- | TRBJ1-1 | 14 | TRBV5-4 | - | TGTGCCAGCAGCTTCCGGGGTACGGACACTGAAGCTTTCTTT | CASSFRGTDTEAFF
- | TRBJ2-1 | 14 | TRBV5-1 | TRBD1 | TGCGCCAGCACGCCGGGACAGCCCTACAATGAGCAGTTCTTC | CASTPGQPYNEQFF
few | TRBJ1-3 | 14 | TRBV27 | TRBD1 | TGTGCCAGCGCTCCACACAGGGGTGGGGACACCATATATTTT | CASAPHRGGDTIYF
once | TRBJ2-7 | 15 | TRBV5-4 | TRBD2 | TGTGCCAGCAGCGCGGCGGGAGAAGGACGCTACGAGCAGTACTTC | CASSAAGEGRYEQYF
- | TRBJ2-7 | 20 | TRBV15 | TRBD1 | TGTGCCACCAGCAGAGATTGGGGGGCAGGGGGCGCCGAGGGCTTCTACGAGCAGTACTTC | CATSRDWGAGGAEGFYEQYF
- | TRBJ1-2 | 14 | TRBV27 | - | TGTGCCAGCAGCCCCCTGGGGGGAGTGGGTGGCTACACCTTC | CASSPLGGVGGYTF
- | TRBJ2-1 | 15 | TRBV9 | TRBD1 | TGTGCCAGCAGCCCCCGGGACAGGGGGTTCAATGAGCAGTTCTTC | CASSPRDRGFNEQFF
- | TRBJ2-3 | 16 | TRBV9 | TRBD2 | TGTGCCAGCAGCCAACGGACTAGCGGGAGATTCGATACGCAGTATTTT | CASSQRTSGRFDTQYF
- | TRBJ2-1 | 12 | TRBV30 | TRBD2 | TGTGCCTACTCACGACTAGCCCATGAGCAGTTCTTC | CAYSRLAHEQFF
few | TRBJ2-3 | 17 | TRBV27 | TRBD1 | TGTGCCAGCAGTTCCTCTGGACAGGGGAGGAGCACAGATACGCAGTATTTT | CASSSSGQGRSTDTQYF
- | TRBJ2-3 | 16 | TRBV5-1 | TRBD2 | TGCGCCAGCAGCTCACGGGGACTAGCGGGAGTCGATACGCAGTATTTT | CASSSRGLAGVDTQYF
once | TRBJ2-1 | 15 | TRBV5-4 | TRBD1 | TGTGCCAGCAGCTTTGGGACAGGTGGGGGGAATGAGCAGTTCTTC | CASSFGTGGGNEQFF
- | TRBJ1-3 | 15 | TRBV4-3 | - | TGCGCCAGCAGCCAAGATGGGCAGGTTGGAAACACCATATATTTT | CASSQDGQVGNTIYF
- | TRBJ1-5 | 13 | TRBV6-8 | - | TGTGCCAGCAGTGCGACCTTTCGGGGGCCCCAGCATTTT | CASSATFRGPQHF
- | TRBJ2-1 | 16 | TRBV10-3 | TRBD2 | TGTGCCATCTCCCGGACTAGCGGAGAGCCCTACAATGAGCAGTTCTTC | CAISRTSGEPYNEQFF
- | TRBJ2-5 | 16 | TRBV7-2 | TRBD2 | TGTGCCAGCAGCACGACTAGCGGGAGTGAACAAGAGACCCAGTACTTC | CASSTTSGSEQETQYF
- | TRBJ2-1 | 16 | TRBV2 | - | TGTGCCAGCAGTCTCAATTTAAGACACCGGAGGTGGGAGCAGTTCTTC | CASSLNLRHRRWEQFF
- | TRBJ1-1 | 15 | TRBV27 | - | TGTGCCAGCAGTTTAGGGGGGGTAGGGGACACTGAAGCTTTCTTT | CASSLGGVGDTEAFF